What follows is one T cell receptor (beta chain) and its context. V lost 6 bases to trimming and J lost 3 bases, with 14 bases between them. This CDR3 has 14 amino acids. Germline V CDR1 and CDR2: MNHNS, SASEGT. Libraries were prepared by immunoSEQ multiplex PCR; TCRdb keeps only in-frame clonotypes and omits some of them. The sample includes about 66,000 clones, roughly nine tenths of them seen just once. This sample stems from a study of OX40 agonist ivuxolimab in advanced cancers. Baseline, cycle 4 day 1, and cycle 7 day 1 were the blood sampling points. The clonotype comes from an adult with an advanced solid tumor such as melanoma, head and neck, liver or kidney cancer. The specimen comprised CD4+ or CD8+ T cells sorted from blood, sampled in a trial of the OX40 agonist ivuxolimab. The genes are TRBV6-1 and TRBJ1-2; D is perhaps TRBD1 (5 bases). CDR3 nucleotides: TGTGCCAGCAGACGGGAGACGGGGCACTATGGCTACACCTTC. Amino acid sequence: CASRRETGHYGYTF.